This T cell receptor (beta chain) was sequenced during a study of vaccination effects on CD4 cells after COVID-19. Trimming removed 7 bases from V and 4 bases from J, with 13 bases in between. The length of the CDR3 is 13 residues. Germline V gene data show CDR1 as SNHLY and CDR2 as FYNNEI. Using viral peptide pools, the ViraFEST assay grew out antigen-specific CD4+ T cells prior to sequencing. Cultured cells yielded isolated CD4+ T cells after 10 to 11 days. All study participants received two doses of BNT162b2 or mRNA-1273 vaccine. Vaccine recipients had no previous SARS-CoV-2 infection; their nucleocapsid antibodies were negative. Remarks on this clone: Its antigen is currently unknown.

The table came from immunoSEQ multiplex PCR; TCRdb's copy has only in-frame clones and leaves some out. Altogether tens of thousands of clones are present, around 74% being singletons, with the ten largest covering roughly 1.1%. The rearrangement joins TRBV2 to TRBJ1-2; D is uncertain. The clonotype was recovered from a human donor who received a COVID-19 vaccine. The sample consisted of CD4+ T cells from PBMCs cultured with HCoV-OC43 spike peptides, taken after COVID-19 vaccination. Regarding subset: HCoV-OC43 spike overlapping peptide pool stimulation. CDR3 residues: CASTYSTIYGYTF. CDR3 DNA: TGTGCCAGCACATACAGCACTATCTATGGCTACACCTTC. The full variable domain, its missing parts supplied by reference TRBV2 and TRBJ1-2, is EPEVTQTPSHQVTQMGQEVILRCVPISNHLYFYWYRQILGQKVEFLVSFYNNEISEKSEIFDDQFSVERPDGSNFTLKIRSTKLEDSAMYFCASTYSTIYGYTFGSGTRLTVV.